This TCR beta chain was documented in a study of monozygotic twins with inflammatory bowel disease. TCRdb re-called the 5' RACE reads; every CDR3 protein appears as one record, without DNA. The sample spans some 200,000 distinct CDR3 sequences; the ten largest clones claim 7.7%. The CDR3 sequence is 11 residues long. Sampling involved one blood draw (roughly 2.5 ml) for every donor. This receptor was taken from a human donor with ulcerative colitis or Crohn's disease, or a healthy co-twin of an affected twin (not recorded which). The chain combines TRBV12-3 or TRBV12-4 with TRBJ2-7. The specimen sequenced was blood. The CDR3 loop is CASSQSYGQYF.